Shown below are 15 T cell receptor beta chains from a single sample sequenced in a study of control samples from healthy donors and cancer patients (dated by TCRdb to about 2020). Libraries were made using the immunoSEQ multiplex PCR assay. What TCRdb holds here is the immuneACCESS table cut down to in-frame rearrangements. Part of the clones is not present; checked against another copy, under half of the missing clones reflect an unresolved V gene, and the others are unexplained. The sample table lists roughly 170,000 clones, over 85% of them with a count of one. The top ten clonotypes cover roughly 1.5% of the sample. The sample consisted of blood. These receptors all stem from a man aged 18 to 29 in good health.

The V and J genes are TRBV5-1 and TRBJ1-2; the match to TRBD1 covers 9 bases. The CDR3 has 16 residues. J was trimmed by 4 bases and V by 0 bases; bases with no gene match: 7. Germline V gene sequence: CDR1 SGHRS, CDR2 YFSETQ. CDR3 amino acids: CASSLAMDRGAYGYTF. DNA of the CDR3: TGCGCCAGCAGCTTGGCAATGGACAGGGGAGCCTATGGCTACACCTTC.

The chain has TRBV30 and TRBJ2-3; D is uncertain. CDR1 is GTSNPN and CDR2 is SVGIG in the germline V gene (reference sequence). The CDR3 length is 15 residues. Trimming stripped 0 bases from V and 2 bases from J, with 12 bases between. The CDR3 region is CAWSVASTFTDTQYF. Written as DNA, the CDR3 is TGTGCCTGGAGTGTAGCCAGCACTTTCACAGATACGCAGTATTTT.

This clone was detected once. CDR3 region: CASSFRVSTTEAFF. The CDR3, as DNA: TGTGCCAGCAGTTTCAGGGTATCTACCACTGAAGCTTTCTTT. This chain links TRBV27 with TRBJ1-1; tentative D call: TRBD1 (5 bases). Per germline, CDR1 MNHEY and CDR2 SMNVEV (reference sequence). Trimming removed 3 bases from V and 4 bases from J, with 12 bases in between. The length of the CDR3 is 14 residues.

This rearrangement joins TRBV9 to TRBJ1-1; TRBD1 matches at 8 bases. Germline-derived CDR1 and CDR2 are SGDLS and YYNGEE. CDR3 length: 15 residues. V lost 3 bases and J lost 0; bases outside the gene matches: 4. DNA for the CDR3: TGTGCCAGCAGCGAACTGGACAGGGTGAACACTGAAGCTTTCTTT. It encodes CASSELDRVNTEAFF.

This rearrangement joins TRBV6-5 to TRBJ1-1; 9 nucleotides line up with TRBD1. V gave up 2 bases and J gave up 3 bases; unmatched junction bases: 4. The CDR3 covers 15 residues. Germline lookup yields CDR1 MNHEY and CDR2 SVGAGI. CDR3 region: CASSYRQGGDTEAFF. DNA of the CDR3: TGTGCCAGCAGTTACCGACAGGGGGGGGACACTGAAGCTTTCTTT.

This clone has only one observation. The V call is TRBV12-3 or TRBV12-4, the J call TRBJ1-1; 8 bases line up with TRBD1. The CDR3 has 13 residues. V was pared by 7 bases and J by 11 bases, with 12 bases of the junction left unmatched. The CDR3 region has the DNA TGTGCCAGCATGATAACAGGGGGTGGGGAGGCTTTCTTT. Its protein is CASMITGGGEAFF.

The chain recombines TRBV19 with TRBJ2-1; TRBD1 matches 8 bases. The CDR3 covers 16 residues. CDR1 and CDR2 (germline): LNHDA, SQIVND (reference sequence). With V trimmed by 5 bases and J by 0 bases, 6 bases remained unmatched. The DNA for the CDR3 is TGTGCCAGTAGTCCCTTAACAGGGGGCTCCTACAATGAGCAGTTCTTC. It specifies CASSPLTGGSYNEQFF.

A single count supports this clone. The chain joins TRBV7-8 to TRBJ2-2; perhaps TRBD1 as D (5 bases). Germline CDR1 and CDR2: SGHVS and FQNEAQ. Trimming took 4 bases from V and 9 from J, leaving 12 bases between them. This CDR3 comprises 13 residues. DNA of the CDR3: TGTGCCAGCAGCTCTGTAGGGGTGTGGGAGCTGTTTTTT. Encoded protein: CASSSVGVWELFF.

The V gene is TRBV29-1, the J gene TRBJ2-2; TRBD2 aligns across 9 bases. This CDR3 is built from 14 residues. The V gene's germline CDR1 is SQVTM and CDR2 ANQGSEA. The trim removed 5 bases at V and 7 bases at J, leaving 8 bases unmatched. The CDR3 sequence: CSVWVAGVGGELFF. The CDR3 DNA is TGCAGCGTTTGGGTAGCGGGGGTTGGCGGGGAGCTGTTTTTT.

The V and J genes are TRBV28 and TRBJ1-1; perhaps TRBD1 as D (5 bases). Germline lookup yields CDR1 MDHEN and CDR2 SYDVKM. This CDR3 has 15 amino acids. The germline V and J ends were trimmed by 1 base and 7 bases, with 16 bases remaining between them. CDR3 DNA sequence: TGTGCCAGCAGTTTATCTAGGGCAGGGTCCTTTGAAGCTTTCTTT. This encodes CASSLSRAGSFEAFF.

The chain uses TRBV7-9 and TRBJ2-7; TRBD1 matches 9 bases. Germline-derived CDR1 and CDR2 are SEHNR and FQNEAQ (reference sequence). The V and J ends lost 4 bases and 5 bases, in that order; junction bases with no gene match: 6. This CDR3 comprises 14 residues. The CDR3: CASSSTGGKDEQYF. CDR3 DNA sequence: TGTGCCAGCAGCTCGACAGGGGGTAAGGACGAGCAGTACTTC.

This clone was seen only once. V is TRBV18 and J is TRBJ1-2; tentatively, D is TRBD1 (5 bases). CDR1 and CDR2 (germline): KGHSH, LQKENI. The CDR3 has 12 amino acids. The V end lost 5 bases, the J end lost 3 bases, and 7 bases lay between the germline ends. The CDR3 loop is CASSSGDYGYTF. The CDR3 coding sequence is TGTGCCAGCTCATCGGGGGACTATGGCTACACCTTC.

The chain uses TRBV2 and TRBJ2-2; the match to TRBD2 covers 10 bases. Germline CDR1 and CDR2: SNHLY and FYNNEI. This CDR3 region has 15 residues. V trimming: 4 bases; J trimming: 4 bases; junction bases outside the gene matches: 3. The CDR3 loop reads CASSGQRGGTGELFF. The CDR3 nucleotides are TGTGCCAGCAGTGGTCAGCGGGGGGGCACCGGGGAGCTGTTTTTT.

The chain combines TRBV15 with TRBJ1-2, with TRBD1 matching 7 bases. Per germline, CDR1 LNHNV and CDR2 YYDKDF (reference sequence). V dropped 0 bases and J dropped 6; count of bases not matched to a gene: 4. This CDR3 comprises 14 residues. The chain's CDR3 is CATSRESTGNGYTF. For the CDR3, the DNA is TGTGCCACCAGCAGAGAGTCGACAGGGAATGGCTACACCTTC.

The chain combines TRBV7-2 with TRBJ2-1; TRBD2 is a possible D gene (6 bases). The CDR3 runs to 15 residues. V gave up 3 bases and J gave up 4 bases, with 13 bases separating them. The germline gives CDR1 SGHTA, CDR2 FQGNSA. In nucleotides, the CDR3 is TGTGCCAGCAGCTTCGGGGACTGGAGATACAATGAGCAGTTCTTC. Protein product: CASSFGDWRYNEQFF.